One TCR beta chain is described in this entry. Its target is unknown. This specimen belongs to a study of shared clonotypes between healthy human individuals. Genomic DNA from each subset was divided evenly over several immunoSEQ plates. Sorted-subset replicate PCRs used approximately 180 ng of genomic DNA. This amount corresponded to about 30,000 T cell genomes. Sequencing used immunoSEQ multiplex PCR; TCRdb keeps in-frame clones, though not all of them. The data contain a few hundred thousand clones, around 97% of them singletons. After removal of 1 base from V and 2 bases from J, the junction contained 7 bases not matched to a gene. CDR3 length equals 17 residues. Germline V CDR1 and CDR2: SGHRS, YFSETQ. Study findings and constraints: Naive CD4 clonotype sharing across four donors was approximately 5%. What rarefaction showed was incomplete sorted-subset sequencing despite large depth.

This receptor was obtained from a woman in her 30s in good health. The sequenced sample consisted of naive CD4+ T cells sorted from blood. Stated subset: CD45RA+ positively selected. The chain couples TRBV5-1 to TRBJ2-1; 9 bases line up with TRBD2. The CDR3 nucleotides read TGCGCCAGCAGCTTGATGTCGCGGGAGGGGACCTACAATGAGCAGTTCTTC. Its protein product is CASSLMSREGTYNEQFF.